This is a list of T cell receptor beta chains from one sample in a study of blood T cell repertoires in COVID-19. Repertoires were generated with immunoSEQ multiplex PCR, while TCRdb's copy carries only in-frame clones and drops some. The data contain more than 95,000 clones, about 80% of them singletons. Specimen: peripheral blood. The receptor source for this set is a woman in her 50s with acute or convalescent COVID-19. The CDR3 runs from the conserved cysteine through the conserved F or W. A D gene is named only where the DNA matches it firmly. For some rows the clone size is stated as once, few or many, or as a class when expanded; others skip it.

D gene: NA; clone size: NA; V gene: TRBV3-1/TRBV3-2; CDR3 length: 16; J gene: TRBJ1-3; CDR3 protein: CASSQGPGGSGNTIYF; CDR3 DNA: TGTGCCAGCAGCCAAGGCCCAGGTGGCTCTGGAAACACCATATATTTT
D gene: TRBD2; clone size: NA; V gene: TRBV5-4; CDR3 length: 14; J gene: TRBJ2-5; CDR3 protein: CASSFLGLEETQYF; CDR3 DNA: TGTGCCAGCAGCTTTTTAGGACTAGAAGAGACCCAGTACTTC
D gene: NA; clone size: NA; V gene: TRBV14; CDR3 length: 16; J gene: TRBJ1-1; CDR3 protein: CASSSLGGSMNTEAFF; CDR3 DNA: TGTGCCAGCAGCTCCCTGGGGGGATCCATGAACACTGAAGCTTTCTTT
D gene: TRBD1; clone size: NA; V gene: TRBV19; CDR3 length: 13; J gene: TRBJ1-2; CDR3 protein: CASSRDRNYGYTF; CDR3 DNA: TGTGCCAGTAGCCGGGACAGGAACTATGGCTACACCTTC
D gene: NA; clone size: NA; V gene: TRBV5-1; CDR3 length: 15; J gene: TRBJ2-7; CDR3 protein: CASSLLGGLPYEQYF; CDR3 DNA: TGCGCCAGCAGCTTGTTAGGCGGGCTCCCCTACGAGCAGTACTTC
D gene: NA; clone size: NA; V gene: TRBV16; CDR3 length: 15; J gene: TRBJ1-1; CDR3 protein: CASSPRLQGNTEAFF; CDR3 DNA: TGTGCCAGCAGCCCTCGCCTACAGGGTAACACTGAAGCTTTCTTT
D gene: TRBD2; clone size: NA; V gene: TRBV30; CDR3 length: 12; J gene: TRBJ2-5; CDR3 protein: CATTSGQETQYF; CDR3 DNA: TGTGCCACCACTAGCGGACAAGAGACCCAGTACTTC
D gene: NA; clone size: NA; V gene: TRBV11-2; CDR3 length: 13; J gene: TRBJ1-2; CDR3 protein: CASREGVGYGYTF; CDR3 DNA: TGTGCCAGCCGGGAGGGGGTGGGCTATGGCTACACCTTC
D gene: NA; clone size: once; V gene: TRBV19; CDR3 length: 13; J gene: TRBJ1-1; CDR3 protein: CASSTGPNSEAFF; CDR3 DNA: TGTGCCAGTAGTACAGGGCCCAACAGTGAAGCTTTCTTT
D gene: NA; clone size: NA; V gene: TRBV10-3; CDR3 length: 14; J gene: TRBJ2-5; CDR3 protein: CAISGGGIQETQYF; CDR3 DNA: TGTGCCATCAGTGGTGGGGGGATCCAAGAGACCCAGTACTTC
D gene: TRBD1; clone size: NA; V gene: TRBV27; CDR3 length: 14; J gene: TRBJ2-5; CDR3 protein: CASSPGQGYETQYF; CDR3 DNA: TGTGCCAGCAGTCCGGGACAGGGTTACGAGACCCAGTACTTC
D gene: NA; clone size: NA; V gene: TRBV7-2; CDR3 length: 14; J gene: TRBJ1-3; CDR3 protein: CASSLASSGNTIYF; CDR3 DNA: TGTGCCAGCAGCTTAGCTTCCTCGGGAAACACCATATATTTT
D gene: TRBD1; clone size: NA; V gene: TRBV2; CDR3 length: 13; J gene: TRBJ1-4; CDR3 protein: CASRPGTGWKLFF; CDR3 DNA: TGTGCCAGCAGGCCCGGGACAGGGTGGAAACTGTTTTTT
D gene: TRBD1; clone size: few; V gene: TRBV7-9; CDR3 length: 16; J gene: TRBJ2-2; CDR3 protein: CASSSGQGKYTGELFF; CDR3 DNA: TGTGCCAGCAGCTCGGGACAGGGGAAGTACACCGGGGAGCTGTTTTTT
D gene: TRBD1; clone size: NA; V gene: TRBV19; CDR3 length: 13; J gene: TRBJ2-1; CDR3 protein: CASKRTGANEQFF; CDR3 DNA: TGTGCCAGTAAAAGGACAGGAGCAAATGAGCAGTTCTTC
D gene: NA; clone size: few; V gene: TRBV29-1; CDR3 length: 11; J gene: TRBJ2-2; CDR3 protein: CSVRVAGELFF; CDR3 DNA: TGCAGCGTACGGGTAGCCGGGGAGCTGTTTTTT
D gene: NA; clone size: few; V gene: TRBV27; CDR3 length: 18; J gene: TRBJ2-7; CDR3 protein: CASSLSIAATGNQYEQYF; CDR3 DNA: TGTGCCAGCAGTTTATCGATCGCGGCGACAGGAAATCAGTACGAGCAGTACTTC
D gene: TRBD1; clone size: few; V gene: TRBV9; CDR3 length: 14; J gene: TRBJ1-1; CDR3 protein: CASSVGTGNTEAFF; CDR3 DNA: TGTGCCAGCAGCGTTGGGACAGGCAACACTGAAGCTTTCTTT
D gene: NA; clone size: NA; V gene: TRBV2; CDR3 length: 13; J gene: TRBJ2-1; CDR3 protein: CASRVSQSAEQFF; CDR3 DNA: TGTGCCAGCCGCGTTTCCCAATCCGCTGAGCAGTTCTTC
D gene: NA; clone size: NA; V gene: TRBV7-9; CDR3 length: 13; J gene: TRBJ1-2; CDR3 protein: CASIQTGSSGYTF; CDR3 DNA: TGTGCCAGCATCCAGACAGGATCCTCTGGCTACACCTTC
D gene: TRBD2; clone size: NA; V gene: TRBV15; CDR3 length: 16; J gene: TRBJ2-3; CDR3 protein: CATSRKSGSRTDTQYF; CDR3 DNA: TGTGCCACCAGCAGAAAAAGCGGGAGCCGCACAGATACGCAGTATTTT
D gene: NA; clone size: NA; V gene: TRBV15; CDR3 length: 15; J gene: TRBJ2-7; CDR3 protein: CATSRDIGVPYEQYF; CDR3 DNA: TGTGCCACCAGCAGAGATATAGGGGTTCCCTACGAGCAGTACTTC
D gene: NA; clone size: NA; V gene: TRBV5-1; CDR3 length: 14; J gene: TRBJ1-2; CDR3 protein: CASSLDVPTSGYTF; CDR3 DNA: TGCGCCAGCAGCTTGGACGTCCCGACTAGTGGCTACACCTTC
D gene: NA; clone size: few; V gene: TRBV13; CDR3 length: 15; J gene: TRBJ1-1; CDR3 protein: CASSLGGQGHTEAFF; CDR3 DNA: TGTGCCAGCAGCTTAGGTGGCCAGGGGCACACTGAAGCTTTCTTT
D gene: NA; clone size: NA; V gene: TRBV7-9; CDR3 length: 15; J gene: TRBJ2-3; CDR3 protein: CASSFSSTATDTQYF; CDR3 DNA: TGTGCCAGCAGCTTCTCATCAACTGCCACAGATACGCAGTATTTT
D gene: NA; clone size: NA; V gene: TRBV7-2; CDR3 length: 14; J gene: TRBJ1-3; CDR3 protein: CASSLNRRGNTIYF; CDR3 DNA: TGTGCCAGCAGCTTGAACAGGCGTGGAAACACCATATATTTT
D gene: TRBD1; clone size: NA; V gene: TRBV5-4; CDR3 length: 15; J gene: TRBJ2-5; CDR3 protein: CASSLPGTGRETQYF; CDR3 DNA: TGTGCCAGCAGCCTACCCGGGACAGGGAGAGAGACCCAGTACTTC
D gene: NA; clone size: once; V gene: TRBV5-8; CDR3 length: 14; J gene: TRBJ2-3; CDR3 protein: CASSPSYTTDTQYF; CDR3 DNA: TGTGCCAGCAGCCCCTCATACACCACAGATACGCAGTATTTT